Each of the 18 T cell receptor beta chains below was sequenced from the same sample in a study of Graves' ophthalmopathy and Graves' hyperthyroidism. TCR beta CDR3 regions were amplified from RNA transcripts. Following a first-round RT-PCR that used HTBI primers, a second-round multiplex PCR was carried out. TCRdb reprocessed the multiplex PCR reads with MiXCR, giving one entry per CDR3 protein. The repertoire holds 40,000 to 50,000 distinct CDR3 sequences, with 45% to 60% as singletons. The sequenced sample was peripheral blood. Receptor source: an adult man with Graves' ophthalmopathy.

V and J are TRBV24-1 and TRBJ2-1; TRBD2 agrees at 12 bases. V dropped 3 bases and J dropped 8; count of bases not matched to a gene: 10. The germline gives CDR1 KGHDR, CDR2 SFDVKD. The CDR3 is 17 residues long. This CDR3 is CATSDMTSGRFSDEQFF. The CDR3 DNA is TGTGCCACCAGTGATATGACTAGCGGGAGATTTTCGGATGAGCAGTTCTTC.

This clonotype was recorded many times. The rearrangement joins TRBV6-1 to TRBJ1-1; no reliable D call. The V gene lost 5 bases and the J gene lost 0 bases, with 10 bases spanning the gap. The CDR3 is 14 residues long. The germline gives CDR1 MNHNS, CDR2 SASEGT. CDR3: CASSPRSLNTEAFF. The DNA of the CDR3 is TGTGCCAGCAGTCCCAGGAGCTTGAACACTGAAGCTTTCTTT.

The chain recombines TRBV7-4 with TRBJ2-1, with 11 bases identical to TRBD2. Germline lookup yields CDR1 SGHVT and CDR2 SQSDAQ. This CDR3 spans 12 amino acids. V shed 10 bases, J shed 15 bases, and the junction held 11 bases outside the gene matches. CDR3 DNA sequence: TGTGCCAAACTAGCGGGAGCCCCGAGTGCGTTCTTC. Translated: CAKLAGAPSAFF. Filled out from reference TRBV7-4 and TRBJ2-1, the complete variable domain reads GAGVSQSPRYKVAKRGRDVALRCDSISGHVTLYWYRQTLGQGSEVLTYSQSDAQRDKSGRPSGRFSAERPERSVSTLKIQRTEQGDSAVYLCAKLAGAPSAFFGPGTRLTVL.

The chain couples TRBV6-5 to TRBJ1-6, with a possible D match to TRBD1 (5 bases). Germline V gene data show CDR1 as MNHEY and CDR2 as SVGAGI. V lost 5 bases and J lost 7, with 12 bases in between. The CDR3 sequence is 14 residues long. The CDR3 protein is CASSAERGNSPLHF. DNA for the CDR3: TGTGCCAGCAGTGCTGAGCGGGGCAATTCACCCCTCCACTTT.

This clonotype came up once. Because it lacks the conserved phenylalanine or tryptophan at the end, this CDR3 is likely a read error. Because the CDR3's place on the DNA is in doubt, the DNA is left out and the CDR3 is given as listed by TCRdb. The V gene is TRBV7-3, the J gene TRBJ2-5; TRBD1, the table's D call, lacks a check against the DNA. The CDR3 is 16 residues long, ends included. Germline V lookup: CDR1 SGHTA, CDR2 FQGTGA. The CDR3: CASSSSGGLLQETQHL.

This clonotype was seen repeatedly, ten times or more. The chain recombines TRBV28 with TRBJ2-7; D is perhaps TRBD1 (5 bases). The CDR3 runs 13 residues. Germline CDR1 is MDHEN and CDR2 is SYDVKM. The V gene lost 7 bases and the J gene lost 3 bases, with 13 bases spanning the gap. The CDR3 region has the DNA TGTGCCAGCACTGGGGCCAGGATCTACGAGCAGTACTTC. This sequence encodes CASTGARIYEQYF.

This clonotype was observed a single time. The V call is TRBV7-9, the J call TRBJ1-2; no firm D call. Trimming pared 4 bases from V and 4 bases from J, leaving 16 bases between. Germline V gene data show CDR1 as SEHNR and CDR2 as FQNEAQ (reference sequence). This CDR3 region has 15 residues. The CDR3, as DNA: TGTGCCAGCAGCTATGGACGGACCTCGTTCTATGGCTACACCTTC. Translation: CASSYGRTSFYGYTF.

This clonotype was found once. V gene TRBV20-1 combines with J gene TRBJ1-2; a possible D gene is TRBD1 (6 bases). The CDR3 has 17 residues. Germline V gene data show CDR1 as DFQATT and CDR2 as SNEGSKA (reference sequence). The germline V and J ends were trimmed by 4 bases and 4 bases, with 25 bases remaining between them. CDR3 sequence (DNA): TGCAGTGCTAAAGGGACTAGCGGGGACAATGGGTTCTATGGCTACACCTTC. Amino acid sequence: CSAKGTSGDNGFYGYTF.

Note on this clonotype: The final CDR3 position lacks the conserved phenylalanine or tryptophan, pointing to a likely read error. The chain employs TRBV2 and TRBJ1-6; 7 positions agree with TRBD1. Germline loops: CDR1 SNHLY, CDR2 FYNNEI. The CDR3 has 16 amino acids. V lost 8 bases and J lost 0; bases outside the gene matches: 7. CDR3 loop: CASDRDSSSYNSPLHL. CDR3 DNA sequence: TGTGCCAGCGACAGGGATAGCAGCTCCTATAATTCACCCCTCCACCTT.

This clonotype turned up a few times. V usage is TRBV7-3 and J usage is TRBJ2-1; TRBD2 matches 10 bases. CDR3 length: 14 amino acids. Germline assignment: CDR1 SGHTA and CDR2 FQGTGA. Trimming took 5 bases from V and 5 from J; bases not matched to a gene: 3. The CDR3 bases are TGTGCCAGCAGCAGGGGACTAGCGCACAATGAGCAGTTCTTC. Its protein is CASSRGLAHNEQFF.

The table lists this clonotype with many counts. The chain joins TRBV5-8 to TRBJ2-3; TRBD2 aligns across 7 bases. Germline V lookup: CDR1 SGHTS, CDR2 YDEGEE. There are 16 residues in the CDR3. Germline trimming cut 4 bases from V and 0 bases from J; bases unmatched to any gene: 8. CDR3 in amino acids: CASSPRLAYSTDTQYF. Here the CDR3 DNA reads TGTGCCAGCAGCCCTAGACTAGCATATAGCACAGATACGCAGTATTTT.

The chain uses TRBV11-2 and TRBJ2-5; possibly TRBD2 for D (6 bases). The CDR3 loop spans 15 amino acids. V gave up 5 bases and J gave up 2 bases, with 15 bases separating them. The germline V gene encodes CDR1 SGHAT and CDR2 FQNNGV. Here the CDR3 reads CASSPTVGGQETQYF. The CDR3 bases are TGTGCCAGCAGCCCTACAGTCGGGGGTCAAGAGACCCAGTACTTC.

A note on this clonotype: At one boundary the junction diverges from the germline segment, which might be a read error. The rearrangement uses TRBV7-2 and TRBJ2-2; possible D gene TRBD2, 5 bases. This CDR3 is built from 14 residues. The germline V gene has CDR1 SGHTA and CDR2 FQGNSA. CDR3 nucleotides: TGCGCCAGCAGCCTAATGGCGGGTGCCGGGAAGCTGTTTTTT. Amino acids: CASSLMAGAGKLFF.

The genes are TRBV29-1 and TRBJ1-6; D is undetermined. CDR3 length: 12 residues. Trimming took 8 bases from V and 7 from J, leaving 12 bases between them. Looked up from germline, CDR1 is SQVTM and CDR2 is ANQGSEA. The CDR3: CSMAGLNSPLHF. The CDR3 region has the DNA TGCAGCATGGCAGGCTTAAATTCACCCCTCCACTTT.

V usage is TRBV5-1 and J usage is TRBJ2-7; D might be TRBD2 (6 bases). CDR3 length: 13 residues. Trimming removed 2 bases at V and 2 bases at J, with 8 bases between. Germline lookup yields CDR1 SGHRS and CDR2 YFSETQ. CDR3 loop: CASSFREPYEQYF. The CDR3 nucleotides read TGCGCCAGCAGCTTCCGGGAGCCCTACGAGCAGTACTTC.

This clonotype was seen repeatedly, ten times or more. J is TRBJ2-3 and V is TRBV7-9, with 8 bases fitting TRBD2. There are 19 residues in the CDR3. In germline, CDR1 is SEHNR, CDR2 FQNEAQ (reference sequence). The V segment lost 2 bases and the J segment 0 bases; nucleotides outside the gene matches: 13. CDR3 amino acids: CASSLNGLGAGASTDTQYF. CDR3 nucleotide sequence: TGTGCCAGCAGCTTAAACGGGTTGGGAGCGGGGGCTAGCACAGATACGCAGTATTTT. Combining the CDR3 with reference TRBV7-9 and TRBJ2-3 gives the whole variable domain DTGVSQNPRHKITKRGQNVTFRCDPISEHNRLYWYRQTLGQGPEFLTYFQNEAQLEKSRLLSDRFSAERPKGSFSTLEIQRTEQGDSAMYLCASSLNGLGAGASTDTQYFGPGTRLTVL.

This rearrangement joins TRBV12-3 or TRBV12-4 to TRBJ2-1; no reliable D call. The V gene lost 5 bases and the J gene lost 6 bases, with 11 bases spanning the gap. The CDR3 has 13 amino acids. As DNA, the CDR3 is TGTGCCAGCAGTCTTCTCGACCGCAATGAGCAGTTCTTC. Its translation is CASSLLDRNEQFF.

The rearrangement links TRBV12-3 or TRBV12-4 to TRBJ1-1; D is unresolved. The ends were cut back, 6 bases at V and 0 bases at J, with 14 bases in the middle. The CDR3 spans 15 residues. The CDR3 here is CASRADGGVNTEAFF. The CDR3 bases are TGTGCCAGCAGGGCGGACGGCGGAGTGAACACTGAAGCTTTCTTT.